One and the same sample provided the 17 T cell receptor beta chains below, sequenced in a study of T cells in Graves' hyperthyroidism and ophthalmopathy (dated by TCRdb to about 2019). The method behind the library was multiplex PCR. Sequencing was carried out with an Illumina HiSeq 2000. TCR beta CDR3 regions were amplified from RNA transcripts. For the first round of RT-PCR on the TCR CDR3, the HTBI primer set was used together with the Qiagen OneStep RT-PCR kit. TCRdb passed the public sequencing reads through fastp at Q25 and MiXCR, retaining productive beta sequences. Each CDR3 protein gets just one entry, which takes the most common genes and DNA from the rows behind it. Here the sample has 210,000 or so distinct CDR3 sequences; roughly 15% occur a single time. The top ten constitute approximately 50% of the sample. Input material: blood. These receptors all come from a man aged 50-60 years with Graves' hyperthyroidism.

This clonotype has at least ten counts. The chain joins TRBV2 to TRBJ2-7; 10 nucleotides align to TRBD2. Germline values: CDR1 SNHLY, CDR2 FYNNEI. The CDR3 covers 13 residues. The trim removed 10 bases at V and 2 bases at J, leaving 5 bases unmatched. CDR3 in DNA: TGTGCCACCGGACTAGCGGCGCCCTACGAGCAGTACTTC. Encoded protein: CATGLAAPYEQYF. The full variable domain, in which reference TRBV2 and TRBJ2-7 provide the parts outside the CDR3, is EPEVTQTPSHQVTQMGQEVILRCVPISNHLYFYWYRQILGQKVEFLVSFYNNEISEKSEIFDDQFSVERPDGSNFTLKIRSTKLEDSAMYFCATGLAAPYEQYFGPGTRLTVT.

This clonotype came up a few times. The V and J genes are TRBV5-6 and TRBJ2-1; D might be TRBD1 (5 bases). The CDR3 runs to 13 residues. Germline V gene data show CDR1 as SGHDT and CDR2 as YYEEEE. V was pared by 1 base and J by 9 bases, with 11 bases between. CDR3 loop: CASSLLSRGEQFF. The DNA of the CDR3 is TGTGCCAGCAGCTTGTTAAGTAGGGGTGAGCAGTTCTTC.

This clonotype was seen repeatedly, ten times or more. The chain combines TRBV6-1 with TRBJ2-5, with D perhaps assigned TRBD1 or TRBD2 (5 bases each). The CDR3 extends over 15 amino acids. Germline CDR1 and CDR2: MNHNS and SASEGT. With 7 bases removed from V and 2 bases from J, the gap between germline ends came to 17 bases. Here the CDR3 DNA reads TGTGCCAGCAACACCCGAGAGGGGTTACAAGAGACCCAGTACTTC. Its translation is CASNTREGLQETQYF.

Turning to this clonotype: This may come from a read error, since a much larger clone is one base off. The J gene is TRBJ1-2, the V gene TRBV7-9; D gene uncertain. This CDR3 has 15 amino acids. V was shortened by 2 bases and J by 10 bases, with 20 bases between the two germline ends. Germline V gene lookup returns CDR1 SEHNR and CDR2 FQNEAQ (reference sequence). DNA of the CDR3: TGTGCCAGCAGCTTAACTTCTCCTTCCACGGCTGACTACACCTTC. It codes for CASSLTSPSTADYTF.

This clonotype was counted between two and nine times. V is TRBV6-1 and J is TRBJ2-5, with 8 bases fitting TRBD2. The length of the CDR3 is 14 residues. Germline loops: CDR1 MNHNS, CDR2 SASEGT. J was trimmed by 5 bases and V by 5 bases; bases with no gene match: 7. In DNA form, the CDR3 reads TGTGCCAGCAGTTTTAGCGGGATTGGTGAGACCCAGTACTTC. Translated: CASSFSGIGETQYF.

This clonotype showed up many times. This sequence joins TRBV6-1 and TRBJ2-3; 9 nucleotides line up with TRBD2. Germline V CDR1 and CDR2: MNHNS, SASEGT. CDR3 length equals 16 residues. Trimming cost V 5 bases and J 6 bases; bases outside gene matches: 12. The CDR3 sequence is CASSYKRGRGSDTQYF. The CDR3 DNA is TGTGCCAGCAGTTACAAGCGCGGGAGGGGTAGCGATACGCAGTATTTT.

This clonotype was counted a few times. The rearrangement joins TRBV6-1 to TRBJ2-6; 8 bases map to TRBD1. CDR3 length equals 15 residues. Germline V gene sequence: CDR1 MNHNS, CDR2 SASEGT. Trimming cost V 7 bases and J 0 bases; bases outside gene matches: 2. CDR3 DNA sequence: TGTGCCAGCACAACAGGGGGCTCTGGGGCCAACGTCCTGACTTTC. The encoded protein is CASTTGGSGANVLTF.

A few counts support this clonotype. The chain recombines TRBV29-1 with TRBJ2-7; maybe TRBD1 (6 bases). The length of the CDR3 is 13 residues. CDR1 and CDR2 from the germline V gene are SQVTM and ANQGSEA. With 4 bases removed from V and 4 bases from J, the gap between germline ends came to 14 bases. The CDR3 sequence is CSVAGRGTYEQYF. CDR3 coding DNA: TGCAGCGTTGCGGGCAGGGGTACTTACGAGCAGTACTTC.

In its sample, this clonotype was seen many times. V usage is TRBV18 and J usage is TRBJ2-2; D unresolved. The ends were cut back, 2 bases at V and 6 bases at J, with 4 bases in the middle. This CDR3 contains 12 residues. Germline values: CDR1 KGHSH, CDR2 LQKENI. The CDR3 coding sequence is TGTGCCAGCTCACCAAACGCCGGGGAGCTGTTTTTT. It specifies CASSPNAGELFF.

This clonotype was recorded a few times. J is TRBJ1-3 and V is TRBV27, with TRBD1 matching 9 bases. Trimming removed 4 bases from V and 15 bases from J; junction bases left unmatched: 7. The CDR3 has 12 residues. In germline, CDR1 is MNHEY, CDR2 SMNVEV (reference sequence). The CDR3 loop is CASSSWDRVSYF. CDR3 DNA sequence: TGTGCCAGCAGTTCGTGGGACAGGGTTTCATATTTT.

This clonotype was seen at least ten times. This chain uses TRBV2 with TRBJ2-7; D is undetermined. The CDR3 loop spans 16 amino acids. Germline V gives CDR1 SNHLY, CDR2 FYNNEI. V was clipped by 0 bases and J by 5 bases, with 17 bases between them. The CDR3 loop reads CASSEAGPRASNEQYF. The CDR3 nucleotides are TGTGCCAGCAGTGAAGCAGGCCCCCGGGCTTCAAACGAGCAGTACTTC.

This chain uses TRBV2 with TRBJ2-3; D is uncertain. This CDR3 has 12 residues. The germline V and J ends were trimmed by 6 bases and 5 bases, with 9 bases remaining between them. The germline V gene has CDR1 SNHLY and CDR2 FYNNEI. CDR3 sequence (DNA): TGTGCCAGCAGGACTTTGGGAGATACGCAGTATTTT. Translating gives CASRTLGDTQYF. The variable domain in full, with the rest retrieved from reference TRBV2 and TRBJ2-3, is EPEVTQTPSHQVTQMGQEVILRCVPISNHLYFYWYRQILGQKVEFLVSFYNNEISEKSEIFDDQFSVERPDGSNFTLKIRSTKLEDSAMYFCASRTLGDTQYFGPGTRLTVL.

This clonotype was counted only a few times. The V and J genes are TRBV4-1 and TRBJ2-7; D possibly corresponds to TRBD1 (6 bases). Germline V gives CDR1 MGHRA, CDR2 YSYEKL. The CDR3 totals 17 residues. V was clipped by 0 bases and J by 0 bases, with 15 bases between them. The CDR3 DNA reads as TGCGCCAGCAGCCAAGATGGAACAGGGCCTAGCTCCTACGAGCAGTACTTC. It codes for CASSQDGTGPSSYEQYF.

This chain uses TRBV10-3 with TRBJ2-7; 7 nucleotides match TRBD1. There are 14 residues in the CDR3. Germline-derived CDR1 and CDR2 are ENHRY and SYGVKD. V was clipped by 4 bases and J by 3 bases; unmatched bases: 6. CDR3 amino acids: CAISGKGAGYEQYF. The CDR3 coding sequence is TGTGCCATCAGTGGAAAGGGGGCCGGCTACGAGCAGTACTTC.

The rearrangement links TRBV5-1 to TRBJ2-1, with TRBD2 matching over 12 bases. The CDR3 length is 17 residues. Per the germline V gene, CDR1 is SGHRS and CDR2 is YFSETQ. The V and J ends lost 4 bases and 2 bases, in that order; junction bases with no gene match: 7. Here the CDR3 reads CASSQGLAGFTYNEQFF. The CDR3 bases are TGCGCCAGCAGCCAAGGACTAGCGGGATTCACCTACAATGAGCAGTTCTTC.

V gene TRBV2 combines with J gene TRBJ2-2, with D possibly called TRBD1 or TRBD2 (5 bases each). CDR3 length: 13 amino acids. Trimming took 2 bases from V and 6 from J, leaving 7 bases between them. The germline CDR1 and CDR2 sequences are SNHLY and FYNNEI. Here the CDR3 DNA reads TGTGCCAGCAGTGAAATGGGGGCCGGGGAGCTGTTTTTT. This encodes CASSEMGAGELFF.

This clonotype was counted a single time. At one of its ends the junction is not consistent with the germline gene, which may arise from a read error. The chain combines TRBV7-6 with TRBJ2-1; TRBD2 might be the D (5 bases). The CDR3 has 15 residues. Germline V lookup: CDR1 SGHVS, CDR2 FNYEAQ. For the CDR3, the DNA is TGTGCCAGCAGGATTCAGCCGGACTCCTACAATGGGCAGTTCTTC. Translation: CASRIQPDSYNGQFF.